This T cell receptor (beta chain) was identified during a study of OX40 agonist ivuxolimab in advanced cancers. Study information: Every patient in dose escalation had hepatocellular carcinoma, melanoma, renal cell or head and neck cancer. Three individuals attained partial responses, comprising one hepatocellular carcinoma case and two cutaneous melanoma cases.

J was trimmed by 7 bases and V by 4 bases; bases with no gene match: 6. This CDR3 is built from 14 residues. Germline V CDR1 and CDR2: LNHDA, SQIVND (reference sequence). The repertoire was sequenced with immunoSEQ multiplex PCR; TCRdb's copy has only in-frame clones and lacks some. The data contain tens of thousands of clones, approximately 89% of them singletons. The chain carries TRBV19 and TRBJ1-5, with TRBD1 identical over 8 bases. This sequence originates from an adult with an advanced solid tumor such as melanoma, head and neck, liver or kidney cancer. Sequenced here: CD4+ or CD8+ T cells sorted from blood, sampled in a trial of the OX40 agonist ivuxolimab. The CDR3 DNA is TGTGCCAGTAGTAGGCAGGGGGCACGGCAGCCCCAGCATTTT. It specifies CASSRQGARQPQHF.